The clone carrying this T cell receptor (beta chain) was seen many times. The antigen remains undetermined. Compared with germline, one end of the junction differs, possibly owing to a read error. The CDR3 covers 13 residues. The germline gives CDR1 MNHEY, CDR2 SVGAGI. This specimen comes from a study of early T cells in non-severe SARS-CoV-2 infection. Looking at the study overall: Unsorted whole-blood RNA was sequenced in bulk, leaving chains unpaired.

Individual cDNA molecules each received unique molecular identifiers attached to them. Each CDR3 protein gets one entry after TCRdb re-called the 5' RACE reads with MiXCR. The sample shows approximately 70,000 distinct CDR3 sequences, around a tenth of them seen only once. Study outcomes and limitations: The VDJdb matching leaned toward anti-spike CD8 responses and overlooked private and CD4 specificities.

This receptor was identified in an adult who was a healthcare worker with PCR-confirmed SARS-CoV-2 infection or an uninfected control (not recorded which). The sequencing here drew on whole blood, taken at baseline. The J gene is TRBJ1-1, the V gene TRBV6-5, with D uncertain. CDR3 bases: TGTGCCAGCAGTTACACACGGAACACTGAAGTTTTCTTT. It encodes CASSYTRNTEVFF.